This T cell receptor (beta chain) stems from a study of radiotherapy plus CTLA-4 blockade in lung cancer. Germline trimming cut 2 bases from V and 4 bases from J; bases unmatched to any gene: 3. Germline values: CDR1 SGHNT, CDR2 YENEEA. This CDR3 is 14 amino acids long. Chemo-refractory metastatic non-small-cell lung cancer patients received focal radiation with ipilimumab CTLA-4 blockade. Sequenced by immunoSEQ multiplex PCR; TCRdb stores in-frame clones only, minus some. Of roughly 90,000 clones listed, about 79% are singletons. For this clone: Its cognate antigen is unknown.

Study-level findings and limits: Clones of tumor-derived TCRs expanded in blood after radiotherapy plus ipilimumab.

This sequence originates from a human donor with non-small cell lung cancer who had a partial response to radiotherapy plus ipilimumab. Some clones in this sample may be carry-over from other donors' samples. The sample was peripheral blood, taken from a patient treated with radiotherapy plus ipilimumab. This chain links TRBV11-3 with TRBJ2-7, with 9 bases that match TRBD1. CDR3 bases: TGTGCCAGCAGCTTACTTGGGACAGGGTACGAGCAGTACTTC. Its protein is CASSLLGTGYEQYF.